The present TCR beta chain was sequenced within a study of CD8 T cells in ankylosing spondylitis. The ends lost 0 bases at V and 10 bases at J; junction bases unmatched: 13. Germline loops: CDR1 WNHNN, CDR2 SYGVQD (reference sequence). This CDR3 has 17 residues. This clonotype appeared a few times. MiXCR, applied by TCRdb to the 5' RACE reads, yields one record per CDR3 protein. The sample contains around 120,000 distinct CDR3 sequences, 20% to 30% of which appear only once. The clonotype was recovered from a male donor with ankylosing spondylitis. The J gene is TRBJ2-1, the V gene TRBV10-1, with TRBD2 matching 9 bases. The sample comprised synovial fluid, either unsorted or a sorted T cell fraction (not recorded which). DNA of the CDR3: TGCGCCAGCAGTGAGTCGGGACTAGCCCCGGGAGCTGGGGAGCAGTTCTTC. Translated, it gives CASSESGLAPGAGEQFF.